This is a list of T cell receptor beta chains from one sample in a study of T cells after yellow fever vaccination. Using its own MiXCR run on the 5' RACE reads, TCRdb lists one record per CDR3 protein. The sample yields 300,000 to 350,000 distinct CDR3 sequences, 4% to 5.5% seen once. This sample comprised PBMCs, obtained 15 days after the yellow fever booster vaccination. The receptors were gathered from a man between 18 and 29 years old who received the YFV17D yellow fever vaccine. The CDR3 runs from the conserved cysteine through the conserved F or W.

cdr3_length	v_call	j_call	cdr3_aa
19	TRBV4-2	TRBJ1-5	CASSTRASSEPYSNQPQHF
20	TRBV11-2	TRBJ2-6	CASSPGLGDRRFSGANVLTF
18	TRBV9	TRBJ2-3	CASSARQGSFSSTDTQYF
15	TRBV12-3/TRBV12-4	TRBJ2-7	CASSLWNGDFYEQYF
13	TRBV7-9	TRBJ1-1	CASSFEAFTEAFF
13	TRBV5-4	TRBJ2-2	CASSLAASGELFF
16	TRBV5-1	TRBJ2-3	CASSLLTGWVTDTQYF
15	TRBV7-8	TRBJ2-1	CASWDKEDRYNEQFF
14	TRBV7-2	TRBJ2-3	CASSLGGDVDTQYF
16	TRBV4-3	TRBJ2-3	CASSQDLRGWTDTQYF
11	TRBV29-1	TRBJ2-5	CSVRLQETQYF
16	TRBV7-2	TRBJ1-1	CASSPRTGLMNTEAFF
12	TRBV13	TRBJ2-7	CASSLATMEQYF
18	TRBV7-8	TRBJ1-4	CASSLASVSEQNNEKLFF
8	TRBV15	TRBJ1-5	CSNQPQHF
16	TRBV15	TRBJ2-7	CATSRDPDRGRPGQYF
16	TRBV5-1	TRBJ1-4	CASSYQTGQPGEKLFF